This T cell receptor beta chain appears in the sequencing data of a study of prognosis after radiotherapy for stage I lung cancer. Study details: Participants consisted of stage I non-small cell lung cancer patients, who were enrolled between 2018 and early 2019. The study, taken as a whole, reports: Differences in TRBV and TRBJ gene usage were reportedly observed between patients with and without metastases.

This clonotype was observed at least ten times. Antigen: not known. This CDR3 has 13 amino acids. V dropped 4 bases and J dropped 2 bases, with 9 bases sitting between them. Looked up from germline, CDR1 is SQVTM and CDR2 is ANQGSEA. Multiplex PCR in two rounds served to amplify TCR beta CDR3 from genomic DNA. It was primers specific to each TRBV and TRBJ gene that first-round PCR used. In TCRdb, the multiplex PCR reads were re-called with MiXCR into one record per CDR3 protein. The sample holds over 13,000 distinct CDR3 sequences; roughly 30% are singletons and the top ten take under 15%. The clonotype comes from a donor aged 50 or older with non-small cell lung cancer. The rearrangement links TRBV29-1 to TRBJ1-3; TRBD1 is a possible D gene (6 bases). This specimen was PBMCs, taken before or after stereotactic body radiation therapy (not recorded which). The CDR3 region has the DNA TGCAGCGTTGCTTGGGGGCCTGGAAACACCATATATTTT. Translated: CSVAWGPGNTIYF.